Presented here are 19 T cell receptor beta chains from one specimen sequenced in a study of blood T cell repertoires in COVID-19. TCRdb's copy holds only in-frame clones and misses some; the assay was immunoSEQ multiplex PCR. This table holds around 86,000 clones, 75% to 90% found once. The source material was peripheral blood. The receptor set was obtained from a human donor in a cohort sampled during active COVID-19.

The chain joins TRBV28 to TRBJ2-2; D may be TRBD2 (6 bases). The germline V and J ends were trimmed by 5 bases and 1 base, with 11 bases remaining between them. CDR1 and CDR2 (germline): MDHEN, SYDVKM. The CDR3 is 15 amino acids. CDR3 DNA: TGTGCCAGCAGTAGCGGGCGATGGAACACCGGGGAGCTGTTTTTT. Translation: CASSSGRWNTGELFF.

In its sample, this clone was seen once. The rearrangement joins TRBV7-9 to TRBJ1-5, with a tentative D call TRBD1 (5 bases). The CDR3 runs 14 residues. Germline V gives CDR1 SEHNR, CDR2 FQNEAQ (reference sequence). Between the trimmed V and J ends, which lost 5 bases and 6 bases, there was a span of 14 bases. Here the CDR3 reads CASSPIGGVQPQHF. The CDR3 DNA reads TGTGCCAGCAGCCCAATCGGGGGGGTTCAGCCCCAGCATTTT.

This rearrangement joins TRBV4-2 to TRBJ1-5, with a weak D call TRBD1 (5 bases). V lost 3 bases, J lost 4 bases, and 19 bases lay in between. In germline, CDR1 is LGHNA, CDR2 YNFKEQ. CDR3 length: 17 amino acids. In DNA, the CDR3 is TGTGCCAGCAGCCATCGAGGGGAGGGCTCCGGTAATCAGCCCCAGCATTTT. It encodes CASSHRGEGSGNQPQHF.

This rearrangement joins TRBV5-1 to TRBJ1-1; unclear D gene. The CDR3 sequence is 13 residues long. CDR1 and CDR2 (germline): SGHRS, YFSETQ. Trimming removed 2 bases from V and 1 base from J, with 6 bases in between. The CDR3 loop is CASSFGQNTEAFF. CDR3 nucleotide sequence: TGCGCCAGCAGCTTTGGCCAGAACACTGAAGCTTTCTTT.

The V gene is TRBV27, the J gene TRBJ2-7, with 8 nucleotides matching TRBD2. Trimming cost V 0 bases and J 2 bases; bases outside gene matches: 3. Germline CDR1 reads MNHEY; CDR2 reads SMNVEV (reference sequence). The CDR3 is 15 amino acids. As DNA, the CDR3 is TGTGCCAGCAGTTTATCCCTAGCGGGTACCTACGAGCAGTACTTC. Its translation is CASSLSLAGTYEQYF.

The rearrangement joins TRBV18 to TRBJ1-5; a possible D gene is TRBD1 (6 bases). This CDR3 is 13 amino acids long. Germline loops: CDR1 KGHSH, CDR2 LQKENI. Trimming stripped 4 bases from V and 4 bases from J, with 8 bases between. CDR3 coding DNA: TGTGCCAGCTCACAAGACAGGAATCAGCCCCAGCATTTT. The encoded protein is CASSQDRNQPQHF.

V and J are TRBV18 and TRBJ2-1, with 7 bases that match TRBD1. The CDR3 spans 14 residues. The V and J ends lost 4 bases and 5 bases, in that order; junction bases with no gene match: 5. The germline V gene has CDR1 KGHSH and CDR2 LQKENI. The CDR3 DNA is TGTGCCAGCTCACAGACCGGGACAGACAATGAGCAGTTCTTC. Translating gives CASSQTGTDNEQFF.

The V and J genes are TRBV24-1 and TRBJ2-2; D might be TRBD1 (7 bases). V was shortened by 0 bases and J by 7 bases, with 11 bases between the two germline ends. This CDR3 comprises 15 residues. The germline V gene encodes CDR1 KGHDR and CDR2 SFDVKD. CDR3 coding DNA: TGTGCCACCAGTGATTTGTACAGGGGAGGCGGGGAGCTGTTTTTT. Protein product: CATSDLYRGGGELFF.

The chain has TRBV7-2 and TRBJ2-1; 10 positions agree with TRBD2. The CDR3 runs to 15 residues. Germline-derived CDR1 and CDR2 are SGHTA and FQGNSA. J gave up 7 bases and V 6 bases, and 9 bases lay outside the gene matches. CDR3 sequence (DNA): TGTGCCAGCAGTCGAACTAGCGGGGAGAGGAATGAGCAGTTCTTC. Protein: CASSRTSGERNEQFF.

The V gene is TRBV29-1, the J gene TRBJ1-2; the D gene is possibly TRBD1 (6 bases). The CDR3 consists of 13 residues. Germline V gene lookup returns CDR1 SQVTM and CDR2 ANQGSEA. Trimming took 2 bases from V and 5 from J, leaving 12 bases between them. The CDR3 nucleotides read TGCAGCGTTGAAAAAAACAGGGAGTATGGCTACACCTTC. Translation: CSVEKNREYGYTF.

The chain uses TRBV29-1 and TRBJ2-7; D uncertain. CDR3 length: 14 amino acids. Trimming took off 6 bases at V and 1 base at J, with 16 bases between the two ends. CDR1 and CDR2 from the germline V gene are SQVTM and ANQGSEA. The CDR3 protein is CSVRSDTTSYEQYF. CDR3 sequence (DNA): TGCAGCGTCCGCTCCGACACGACGTCCTACGAGCAGTACTTC.

The V call is TRBV11-2, the J call TRBJ2-1; TRBD2 aligns across 12 bases. The CDR3 length is 16 residues. Germline-derived CDR1 and CDR2 are SGHAT and FQNNGV. V gave up 5 bases and J gave up 6 bases; unmatched junction bases: 8. Here the CDR3 reads CASSLWTSGTVNEQFF. The CDR3, as DNA: TGTGCCAGCAGCCTGTGGACTAGCGGGACAGTCAATGAGCAGTTCTTC.

The chain links TRBV4-2 to TRBJ1-2; D is ambiguous. Germline V gene data show CDR1 as LGHNA and CDR2 as YNFKEQ. V lost 0 bases and J 8 bases, leaving 7 bases between the germline ends. This CDR3 is 12 amino acids long. The CDR3 DNA follows: TGTGCCAGCAGCCAAGATAGAAGAGGCTACACCTTC. This encodes CASSQDRRGYTF.

This clone has a single count. The CDR3 bases are TGTGCCAGCAGCCTGGGACTAGCGGGGGGGCCCGGGGAGCTGTTTTTT. It translates to CASSLGLAGGPGELFF. The rearrangement joins TRBV11-3 to TRBJ2-2; 16 bases line up with TRBD2. Per the germline V gene, CDR1 is SGHNT and CDR2 is YENEEA. The CDR3 is 16 residues long. Losses at the gene ends were 5 bases for V and 6 bases for J; bases not matched to a gene: 3.

This chain connects TRBV5-1 to TRBJ1-3, with 9 nucleotides matching TRBD1. Germline CDR1 SGHRS, CDR2 YFSETQ. This CDR3 region has 16 residues. Germline trimming cut 4 bases from V and 4 bases from J; bases unmatched to any gene: 9. The CDR3 spells CASSMTGTGSGNTIYF. CDR3 DNA: TGCGCCAGCAGCATGACCGGGACAGGGAGCGGAAACACCATATATTTT.

The rearrangement joins TRBV3-1 (or the pseudogene TRBV3-2) to TRBJ2-7, with D possibly matching TRBD2 (5 bases). The CDR3 is made up of 14 amino acids. Germline V gene sequence: CDR1 LGHDT, CDR2 YNNKEL (reference sequence). V lost 4 bases and J 2 bases, leaving 12 bases between the germline ends. The DNA for the CDR3 is TGTGCCAGCAGCCCCCTCGGGGAGCCCTACGAGCAGTACTTC. As protein: CASSPLGEPYEQYF.

CDR3 loop: CASSLSGTGGSEQFF. The CDR3 bases are TGTGCCAGCAGTTTATCCGGGACAGGGGGCAGTGAGCAGTTCTTC. The rearrangement uses TRBV28 and TRBJ2-1; 12 bases are a match to TRBD1. Germline loops: CDR1 MDHEN, CDR2 SYDVKM. The CDR3 is made up of 15 amino acids. The J segment lost 9 bases and the V segment lost 1 base, leaving 4 bases of the junction unmatched.

This clone was observed a few times. The chain couples TRBV19 to TRBJ1-1; no clear D gene. Germline V lookup: CDR1 LNHDA, CDR2 SQIVND (reference sequence). The CDR3 totals 11 residues. V was pared by 4 bases and J by 8 bases, with 8 bases between. The CDR3, as DNA: TGTGCCAGTAGTAGCTATAGAGAAGCTTTCTTT. Its protein is CASSSYREAFF.

The gene calls are TRBV4-2 and TRBJ2-3; 12 nucleotides match TRBD2. Per germline, CDR1 LGHNA and CDR2 YNFKEQ. The V gene end was trimmed by 5 bases and the J gene end by 5 bases; junction bases not matched to a gene: 5. The CDR3 runs to 15 residues. The CDR3 spells CASSRTSGTEDTQYF. The CDR3 DNA sequence: TGTGCCAGCAGCAGGACTAGCGGGACAGAAGATACGCAGTATTTT.